This is a list of T cell receptor beta chains from one sample in a study of metastatic and nonmetastatic thyroid tumors. TCRdb reprocessed the PCR reads using MiXCR. This table has 43,000 or so clones, roughly a quarter appearing once. The sample comprised blood. The origin of the receptors is a male donor with papillary thyroid cancer or a benign thyroid nodule (not recorded which). Some clones in this sample may be carry-over from other donors' samples. Each CDR3 is given with its conserved first and last residue. A D gene is named only where the DNA matches it firmly. A row's size may be missing; if present it is once, few, many or a size class.

cdr3_aa: CASSLADGRTGMNTEAFF; cdr3_nt: TGTGCCAGCAGCTTAGCGGACGGGAGGACAGGGATGAACACTGAAGCTTTCTTT; v_call: TRBV7-2; clone_size: many; d_call: TRBD1; j_call: TRBJ1-1
cdr3_aa: CASGDATATQYF; cdr3_nt: TGTGCCAGTGGGGATGCCACCGCTACGCAGTATTTT; v_call: TRBV19; clone_size: many; d_call: .; j_call: TRBJ2-3
cdr3_aa: CAWGSDRGTNEKLFF; cdr3_nt: TGTGCCTGGGGGTCTGACAGGGGAACTAATGAAAAACTGTTTTTT; v_call: TRBV30; clone_size: .; d_call: TRBD1; j_call: TRBJ1-4
cdr3_aa: CASSLSLRSAGQYF; cdr3_nt: TGTGCCAGCAGTTTATCACTTAGGAGCGCGGGGCAGTACTTC; v_call: TRBV28; clone_size: few; d_call: .; j_call: TRBJ2-7
cdr3_aa: CASSDRRQGAGYTF; cdr3_nt: TGTGCCAGCAGTGACCGGAGACAGGGGGCTGGCTACACCTTC; v_call: TRBV2; clone_size: few; d_call: TRBD1; j_call: TRBJ1-2
cdr3_aa: CSARDTGETEAFF; cdr3_nt: TGCAGTGCTAGAGATACAGGGGAAACTGAAGCTTTCTTT; v_call: TRBV20-1; clone_size: .; d_call: TRBD1; j_call: TRBJ1-1
cdr3_aa: CASSRRVTNYGYTF; cdr3_nt: TGTGCCAGCAGCAGGAGGGTGACTAACTATGGCTACACCTTC; v_call: TRBV5-6; clone_size: many; d_call: .; j_call: TRBJ1-2
cdr3_aa: CASSPDFTGELFF; cdr3_nt: TGTGCCAGCTCACCGGACTTCACCGGGGAGCTGTTTTTT; v_call: TRBV18; clone_size: medium-sized; d_call: .; j_call: TRBJ2-2
cdr3_aa: CAISSSTNLNTEAFF; cdr3_nt: TGTGCCATCTCGAGTTCGACAAATCTGAACACTGAAGCTTTCTTT; v_call: TRBV10-3; clone_size: many; d_call: .; j_call: TRBJ1-1
cdr3_aa: CASSPRLAGDWNEQFF; cdr3_nt: TGTGCCAGCAGCCCTCGACTAGCGGGAGACTGGAATGAGCAGTTCTTC; v_call: TRBV6-4; clone_size: many; d_call: TRBD2; j_call: TRBJ2-1
cdr3_aa: CSASSGASSPLHF; cdr3_nt: TGCAGTGCTAGTTCTGGTGCGAGTTCACCCCTCCACTTT; v_call: TRBV20-1; clone_size: .; d_call: .; j_call: TRBJ1-6
cdr3_aa: CASTPGQGRETQYF; cdr3_nt: TGTGCCAGCACCCCAGGGCAGGGGCGGGAGACCCAGTACTTC; v_call: TRBV6-1; clone_size: .; d_call: .; j_call: TRBJ2-5
cdr3_aa: CASSSNPGTGVLREQFF; cdr3_nt: TGTGCCAGCAGCTCGAATCCCGGGACAGGGGTTCTTCGAGAGCAGTTCTTC; v_call: TRBV11-1; clone_size: .; d_call: TRBD1; j_call: TRBJ2-1
cdr3_aa: CASSDPGGEQYF; cdr3_nt: TGTGCCAGCAGCGACCCGGGAGGCGAGCAGTACTTC; v_call: TRBV9; clone_size: .; d_call: TRBD2; j_call: TRBJ2-7
cdr3_aa: CASSLSLGETQYF; cdr3_nt: TGCGCCAGCAGCTTGTCTCTGGGGGAGACCCAGTACTTC; v_call: TRBV5-1; clone_size: many; d_call: .; j_call: TRBJ2-5
cdr3_aa: CSVQTAVNQPQHF; cdr3_nt: TGCAGCGTTCAGACAGCCGTAAATCAGCCCCAGCATTTT; v_call: TRBV29-1; clone_size: many; d_call: .; j_call: TRBJ1-5
cdr3_aa: CASRWRGGRREQYF; cdr3_nt: TGTGCCAGCAGGTGGCGGGGGGGCCGAAGGGAGCAGTACTTC; v_call: TRBV6-1; clone_size: .; d_call: TRBD2; j_call: TRBJ2-7
cdr3_aa: CASSSPGGKLRDQPQHF; cdr3_nt: TGCGCCAGCAGCTCCCCGGGAGGGAAACTCAGGGATCAGCCCCAGCATTTT; v_call: TRBV4-1; clone_size: medium-sized; d_call: .; j_call: TRBJ1-5
cdr3_aa: CSARARTAPGYTF; cdr3_nt: TGCAGTGCTAGAGCCCGGACCGCTCCTGGCTACACCTTC; v_call: TRBV20-1; clone_size: .; d_call: .; j_call: TRBJ1-2
cdr3_aa: CASSRDRDSNQPQHF; cdr3_nt: TGTGCCAGCTCACGGGACAGAGATAGCAATCAGCCCCAGCATTTT; v_call: TRBV18; clone_size: many; d_call: TRBD1; j_call: TRBJ1-5
cdr3_aa: CAWSPRTGVYNSPLHF; cdr3_nt: TGTGCCTGGAGTCCCCGGACAGGCGTCTATAATTCACCCCTCCACTTT; v_call: TRBV30; clone_size: .; d_call: TRBD1; j_call: TRBJ1-6
cdr3_aa: CASSSEQGAGEQFF; cdr3_nt: TGTGCCAGCAGCTCCGAACAGGGGGCGGGGGAGCAGTTCTTC; v_call: TRBV7-9; clone_size: .; d_call: TRBD1; j_call: TRBJ2-1
cdr3_aa: CASSLSLTGISRNGYTF; cdr3_nt: TGTGCCAGCAGTTTAAGTCTTACAGGGATCAGTAGGAATGGCTACACCTTC; v_call: TRBV12-3/TRBV12-4; clone_size: many; d_call: .; j_call: TRBJ1-2
cdr3_aa: CSVESGTGGTQYF; cdr3_nt: TGCAGCGTTGAAAGCGGGACGGGGGGGACCCAGTACTTC; v_call: TRBV29-1; clone_size: .; d_call: TRBD2; j_call: TRBJ2-5
cdr3_aa: CSAPGGTGRRYEQYF; cdr3_nt: TGCAGTGCTCCGGGGGGGACGGGGAGGCGCTACGAGCAGTACTTC; v_call: TRBV20-1; clone_size: many; d_call: TRBD2; j_call: TRBJ2-7
cdr3_aa: CASSFTSVVSSYEQYF; cdr3_nt: TGTGCCAGCAGTTTTACTAGCGTGGTAAGCTCCTACGAGCAGTACTTC; v_call: TRBV6-1; clone_size: .; d_call: TRBD2; j_call: TRBJ2-7
cdr3_aa: CASSYQPGGAYGYTF; cdr3_nt: TGTGCCAGCAGCTACCAACCAGGGGGAGCTTATGGCTACACCTTC; v_call: TRBV7-8; clone_size: .; d_call: TRBD1; j_call: TRBJ1-2
cdr3_aa: CASSIKGITRVDQPQHF; cdr3_nt: TGTGCCAGTAGTATTAAAGGGATAACGAGGGTAGATCAGCCCCAGCATTTT; v_call: TRBV19; clone_size: many; d_call: .; j_call: TRBJ1-5
cdr3_aa: CATSAAGQETQYF; cdr3_nt: TGTGCCACCAGTGCCGCAGGGCAAGAGACCCAGTACTTC; v_call: TRBV24-1; clone_size: many; d_call: .; j_call: TRBJ2-5
cdr3_aa: CASSYFDRGGNTEAFF; cdr3_nt: TGTGCCAGCAGTTACTTCGACAGGGGGGGGAACACTGAAGCTTTCTTT; v_call: TRBV6-9; clone_size: few; d_call: TRBD1; j_call: TRBJ1-1
cdr3_aa: CASSKGQRTGGYTF; cdr3_nt: TGTGCCAGTAGTAAGGGACAGCGAACGGGGGGCTACACCTTC; v_call: TRBV19; clone_size: few; d_call: TRBD1; j_call: TRBJ1-2
cdr3_aa: CASSQDIWGPQYF; cdr3_nt: TGCGCCAGCAGCCAAGACATCTGGGGGCCGCAGTACTTC; v_call: TRBV4-3; clone_size: .; d_call: .; j_call: TRBJ2-7